The TCR beta chain described here comes from a study of T cell repertoires in cytomegalovirus infection. Overall study: Matching HLA type and CMV infection were both indicated by public TCR beta signatures.

A word on this clonotype: Its antigen is currently unknown.

Study-wide findings and caveats: Ex vivo, HLA-C-restricted CMV-specific TCR beta clonotypes prevailed over the rest of the response. Summed frequency of shared TCR beta families picked out CMV carriers who also had the relevant HLA.

TCRdb re-derived calls from the reads in MiXCR, one entry per CDR3 protein. The sample has approximately 730,000 distinct CDR3 sequences; roughly 33% are singletons. Germline V lookup: CDR1 DFQATT, CDR2 SNEGSKA (reference sequence). Trimming removed 2 bases at V and 2 bases at J, with 8 bases between. This CDR3 region has 13 residues. The sequence was collected from a human donor in good health (CMV status not recorded). Some clones in this sample may be carry-over from other donors' samples. V gene TRBV20-1 combines with J gene TRBJ2-3; no clear D gene. Sequencing was performed on cultured PBMCs, taken from culture after CMV antigen stimulation. CDR3 region: CSARFPSTDTQYF. The CDR3 DNA reads as TGCAGTGCTAGATTTCCTTCCACAGATACGCAGTATTTT.